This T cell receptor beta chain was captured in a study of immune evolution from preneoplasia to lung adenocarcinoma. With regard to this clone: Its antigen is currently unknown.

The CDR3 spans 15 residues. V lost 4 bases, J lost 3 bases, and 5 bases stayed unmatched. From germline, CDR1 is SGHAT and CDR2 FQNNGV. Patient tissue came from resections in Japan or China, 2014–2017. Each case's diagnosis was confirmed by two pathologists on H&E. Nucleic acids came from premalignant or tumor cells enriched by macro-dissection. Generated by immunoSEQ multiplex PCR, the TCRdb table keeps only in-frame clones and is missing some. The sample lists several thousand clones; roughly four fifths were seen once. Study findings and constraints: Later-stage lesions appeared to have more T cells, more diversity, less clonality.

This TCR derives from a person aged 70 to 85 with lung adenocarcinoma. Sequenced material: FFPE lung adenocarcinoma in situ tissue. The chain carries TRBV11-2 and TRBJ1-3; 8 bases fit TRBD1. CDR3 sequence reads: CASSWTGSVGNTIYF. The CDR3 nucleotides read TGTGCCAGCAGCTGGACAGGGTCTGTTGGAAACACCATATATTTT.